This T cell receptor beta chain was captured in a study of blood T cell repertoires in COVID-19. This CDR3 spans 12 amino acids. Trimming took 0 bases from V and 6 from J, leaving 5 bases between them. Germline assignment: CDR1 MNHEY and CDR2 SVGEGT. Sequencing was performed with immunoSEQ multiplex PCR; in TCRdb, only in-frame clones are kept and a portion is missing. Of 250,000 to 400,000 clones in the sample, approximately 88% were seen once. The clonotype originates from a woman aged 25 to 39 with COVID-19, enrolled during active disease. Material: peripheral blood. The genes are TRBV6-2 or TRBV6-3 and TRBJ1-1, with no clear D. The CDR3 coding sequence is TGTGCCAGCAGTTACTCTCGGGCTGAAGCTTTCTTT. It yields the protein CASSYSRAEAFF.